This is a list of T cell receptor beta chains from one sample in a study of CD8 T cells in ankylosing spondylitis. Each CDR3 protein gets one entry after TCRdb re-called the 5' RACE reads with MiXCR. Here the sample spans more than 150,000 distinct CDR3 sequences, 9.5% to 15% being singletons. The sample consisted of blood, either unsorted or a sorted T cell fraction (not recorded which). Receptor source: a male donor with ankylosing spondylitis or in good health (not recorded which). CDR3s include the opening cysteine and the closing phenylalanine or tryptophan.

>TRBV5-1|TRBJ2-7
CASRGQLYEQYF
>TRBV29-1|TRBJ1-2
CSVHRGGARDGYTF
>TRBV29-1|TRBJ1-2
CSVKTGQGLNYGYTF
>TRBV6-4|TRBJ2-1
CASSDYPAGDSYNEQFF
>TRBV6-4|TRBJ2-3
CASSDDQGGTDTQYF
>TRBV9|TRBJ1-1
CASSVFGALNTEPFF
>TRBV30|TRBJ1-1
CAWSGGFTEAFF
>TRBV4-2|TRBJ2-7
CASSPPGTPSGYEQYF
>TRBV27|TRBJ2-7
CASSPWDSINSYEQYF
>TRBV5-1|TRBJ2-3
CASSLGALQYF
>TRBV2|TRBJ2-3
CASRERGGLLTDTQYF
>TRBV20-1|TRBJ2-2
CSARGGGNAGELFF
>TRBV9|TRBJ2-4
CASSVDSGGENIQYF
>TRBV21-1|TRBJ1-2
CASSRAAGQGAIGYTF
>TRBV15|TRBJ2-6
CATSRDFSGANVLTF
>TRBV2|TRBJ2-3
CASTGGSTDTQYF
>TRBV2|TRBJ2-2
CASSERERNTGELFF
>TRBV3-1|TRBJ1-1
CASSQDLGRTEAFF
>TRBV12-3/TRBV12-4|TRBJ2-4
CASRSGGANIQYF
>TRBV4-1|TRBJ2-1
CASSQSGGARDEQFF
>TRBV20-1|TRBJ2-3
CSARGIGLAVGDTQYF
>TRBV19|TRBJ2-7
CASSYQRGSYEQYF
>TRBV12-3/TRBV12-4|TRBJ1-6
CASSLAGGRNSPLHF
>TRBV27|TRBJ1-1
CASSFGAYTEAFF
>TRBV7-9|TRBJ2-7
CASSLEALPYEQYF
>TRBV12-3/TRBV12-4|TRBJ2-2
CASSLGRGGYTGELFF
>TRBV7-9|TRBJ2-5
CASSSAGGGIKQETQYF
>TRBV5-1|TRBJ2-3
CASSLGQSPISDTQYF
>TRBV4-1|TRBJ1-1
CASSQLGTGTNTEAFF